Each of the 27 T cell receptor beta chains below was sequenced from the same sample in a study of cytomegalovirus exposure and HLA in healthy donors. The PCR made use of 60 Vbeta and 13 Jbeta primers. Clones were sequenced by immunoSEQ multiplex PCR, and TCRdb holds only the in-frame ones, with some missing. The data show some 110,000 clones, with 65% to 85% seen just once and 5% to 6.5% held by the top ten. The source material was PBMCs. The receptors come from a man between 18 and 35 years old in good health and CMV-seronegative.

The chain links TRBV5-1 to TRBJ1-1; no reliable D call. The CDR3 contains 14 residues. The V end was cut by 0 bases, the J end by 0 bases, with 6 bases between. Germline V lookup: CDR1 SGHRS, CDR2 YFSETQ. The CDR3: CASSLGHLNTEAFF. The CDR3 bases are TGCGCCAGCAGCTTGGGTCATCTGAACACTGAAGCTTTCTTT.

In DNA, the CDR3 is TGTGCCAGCAGGGAACAGGGTGCAACTAATGAAAAACTGTTTTTT. Translating it yields CASREQGATNEKLFF. The chain is built from TRBV6-5 and TRBJ1-4; D possibly corresponds to TRBD1 (6 bases). V was pared by 6 bases and J by 0 bases, with 11 bases between. Germline V gives CDR1 MNHEY, CDR2 SVGAGI. The CDR3 sequence is 15 residues long.

The chain uses TRBV6-5 and TRBJ1-6; possibly TRBD1 for D (5 bases). Per the germline V gene, CDR1 is MNHEY and CDR2 is SVGAGI. Deletions cut 4 bases from V and 1 base from J, with 8 bases between. CDR3 length: 15 residues. CDR3 protein: CASSSQGSYNSPLHF. As DNA, the CDR3 is TGTGCCAGCAGTTCGCAGGGTTCCTATAATTCACCCCTCCACTTT.

This clone has more than one count but fewer than ten. The J gene is TRBJ1-4, the V gene TRBV4-1; 10 bases line up with TRBD1. The V gene's germline CDR1 is MGHRA and CDR2 YSYEKL. The CDR3 is 16 residues long. J was trimmed by 8 bases and V by 1 base; bases with no gene match: 7. The CDR3 bases are TGCGCCAGCAGCCAAGGGCGACAGGGGGCAGGAGAAAAACTGTTTTTT. It encodes CASSQGRQGAGEKLFF.

The gene calls are TRBV7-8 and TRBJ2-1, with D maybe TRBD1 (7 bases). Trimming removed 1 base at V and 0 bases at J, with 16 bases between. The CDR3 spans 18 residues. Germline assignment: CDR1 SGHVS and CDR2 FQNEAQ. CDR3 sequence reads: CASSLEAQGGFSYNEQFF. The CDR3 nucleotides are TGTGCCAGCAGCTTAGAGGCCCAGGGGGGATTCTCCTACAATGAGCAGTTCTTC.

The gene calls are TRBV19 and TRBJ2-7, with 8 bases matching TRBD2. Losses at the gene ends were 4 bases for V and 2 bases for J; bases not matched to a gene: 4. CDR3 length: 14 amino acids. The V gene's germline CDR1 is LNHDA and CDR2 SQIVND (reference sequence). CDR3 region: CASSRGLGAYEQYF. CDR3 sequence (DNA): TGTGCCAGTAGTAGGGGACTAGGAGCCTACGAGCAGTACTTC.

V and J are TRBV28 and TRBJ2-3, with a weak D call TRBD1 (6 bases). CDR3 length: 13 residues. V dropped 10 bases and J dropped 4 bases, with 15 bases sitting between them. Per the germline V gene, CDR1 is MDHEN and CDR2 is SYDVKM. In DNA form, the CDR3 reads TGTGCCAACGCACAGGGTCCCGCAGATACGCAGTATTTT. Its protein is CANAQGPADTQYF.

The chain's CDR3 is CASSLGGRAYEQYF. The CDR3 region has the DNA TGTGCCAGCAGCTTGGGGGGCCGGGCCTACGAGCAGTACTTC. The chain carries TRBV5-6 and TRBJ2-7; possible D gene TRBD1, 5 bases. Trimming took off 0 bases at V and 2 bases at J, with 9 bases between the two ends. The CDR3 is 14 residues long. CDR1 and CDR2 (germline): SGHDT, YYEEEE.

The chain joins TRBV30 to TRBJ1-2; D remains unclear. This CDR3 is 10 amino acids long. CDR1 is GTSNPN and CDR2 is SVGIG in the germline V gene (reference sequence). The V gene lost 7 bases and the J gene lost 10 bases, with 13 bases spanning the gap. The CDR3 sequence is CASQYQIYTF. For the CDR3, the DNA is TGTGCCTCCCAGTACCAGATCTACACCTTC.

The chain combines TRBV9 with TRBJ1-1, with a possible D match to TRBD1 (5 bases). This CDR3 has 13 amino acids. The V gene lost 3 bases and the J gene lost 4 bases, with 10 bases spanning the gap. Germline CDR1 and CDR2: SGDLS and YYNGEE. CDR3: CASSAGGVTEAFF. Written as DNA, the CDR3 is TGTGCCAGCAGCGCCGGGGGGGTCACTGAAGCTTTCTTT.

This chain joins TRBV7-3 and TRBJ2-7; 13 bases are shared with TRBD2. This CDR3 region has 15 residues. From germline, CDR1 is SGHTA and CDR2 FQGTGA. V gave up 4 bases and J gave up 5 bases; unmatched junction bases: 5. The CDR3 is CASSSGLAGTHEQYF. CDR3 nucleotides: TGTGCCAGCAGCTCGGGACTAGCGGGAACCCACGAGCAGTACTTC.

In this sample, this clone turned up once. The chain is built from TRBV10-3 and TRBJ2-4; 11 positions match TRBD2. This CDR3 has 16 residues. V dropped 5 bases and J dropped 0; count of bases not matched to a gene: 3. Germline V CDR1 and CDR2: ENHRY, SYGVKD. The CDR3 DNA is TGTGCCATCAGTCAAGGGACTAGCGGAGCCAAAAACATTCAGTACTTC. This gives the protein CAISQGTSGAKNIQYF.

The V and J genes are TRBV4-3 and TRBJ1-6, with 7 bases aligning to TRBD1. Losses at the gene ends were 0 bases for V and 10 bases for J; bases not matched to a gene: 6. The CDR3 contains 15 residues. Germline CDR1 is LGHNA and CDR2 is YSLEER. The CDR3 loop is CASSQDPDRASPLHF. CDR3 bases: TGCGCCAGCAGCCAAGACCCTGACAGGGCATCACCCCTCCACTTT.

The chain uses TRBV28 and TRBJ1-1; D not resolved. Germline-derived CDR1 and CDR2 are MDHEN and SYDVKM. The CDR3 has 11 amino acids. The V end was cut by 5 bases, the J end by 10 bases, with 11 bases between. CDR3 in DNA: TGTGCCAGCAGTCCACCCCCGGGAGCTTTCTTT. Translated, it gives CASSPPPGAFF.

This chain connects TRBV10-1 to TRBJ2-1; no reliable D call. V lost 2 bases to trimming and J lost 2 bases, with 10 bases between them. Per the germline V gene, CDR1 is WNHNN and CDR2 is SYGVQD (reference sequence). The CDR3 length is 15 residues. The CDR3 region has the DNA TGCGCCAGCAGTGAGGAGAGCGCCCCCTACAATGAGCAGTTCTTC. Its protein is CASSEESAPYNEQFF.

This chain links TRBV5-8 with TRBJ2-7, with TRBD2 matching over 12 bases. From germline, CDR1 is SGHTS and CDR2 YDEGEE. The V and J ends lost 3 bases and 4 bases, in that order; junction bases with no gene match: 8. This CDR3 has 16 residues. The CDR3 protein is CASSSSSGRAWYEQYF. DNA for the CDR3: TGTGCCAGCAGCTCCTCTAGCGGGAGGGCCTGGTACGAGCAGTACTTC.

This chain joins TRBV6-5 and TRBJ2-3; 8 nucleotides agree with TRBD2. The CDR3 spans 14 residues. V shed 2 bases and J 6 bases; nucleotides not matched to a gene: 4. Germline V lookup: CDR1 MNHEY, CDR2 SVGAGI. In DNA, the CDR3 is TGTGCCAGCAGTTACGCGGGAGGAGCTGATACGCAGTATTTT. Translated, it gives CASSYAGGADTQYF.

This chain connects TRBV27 to TRBJ2-2; D is unresolved. The CDR3 loop spans 17 amino acids. Germline values: CDR1 MNHEY, CDR2 SMNVEV (reference sequence). V was trimmed by 5 bases and J by 1 base, leaving 17 bases between them. The CDR3 here is CASSLGDSRENTGELFF. The DNA of the CDR3 is TGTGCCAGCAGTCTCGGAGACTCCCGAGAGAACACCGGGGAGCTGTTTTTT.

CDR3 DNA: TGTGCCAGCAGTCCCCTACAGGGGGCCATCGGTGGCTACACCTTC. Protein sequence: CASSPLQGAIGGYTF. The V call is TRBV27, the J call TRBJ1-2, with 9 bases identical to TRBD1. This CDR3 contains 15 residues. With V trimmed by 5 bases and J by 7 bases, 11 bases remained unmatched. Germline CDR1 and CDR2: MNHEY and SMNVEV (reference sequence).

The chain combines TRBV27 with TRBJ1-1; D not resolved. This CDR3 has 13 amino acids. V was pared by 1 base and J by 2 bases, with 5 bases between. In germline, CDR1 is MNHEY, CDR2 SMNVEV (reference sequence). In DNA form, the CDR3 reads TGTGCCAGCAGTTTATTCATTAACACTGAAGCTTTCTTT. It specifies CASSLFINTEAFF.

The rearrangement uses TRBV10-3 and TRBJ2-5, with a tentative D call TRBD2 (5 bases). CDR1 and CDR2 (germline): ENHRY, SYGVKD. CDR3 length: 13 amino acids. Trimming shortened V by 3 bases and J by 5 bases, and 10 bases separated the two germline ends. The CDR3 loop reads CAISDPGWETQYF. CDR3 bases: TGTGCCATCAGTGACCCGGGGTGGGAGACCCAGTACTTC.

V and J are TRBV15 and TRBJ1-4; 8 bases agree with TRBD1. Per germline, CDR1 LNHNV and CDR2 YYDKDF (reference sequence). The J segment lost 6 bases and the V segment lost 9 bases, leaving 6 bases of the junction unmatched. This CDR3 is 13 amino acids long. The DNA for the CDR3 is TGTGCCACGCGCGGGACAGGCTATGAAAAACTGTTTTTT. Amino acid sequence: CATRGTGYEKLFF.

The J gene is TRBJ1-6, the V gene TRBV28; 10 positions agree with TRBD1. The CDR3 covers 14 residues. Unmatched junction bases numbered 5, after V lost 6 bases and J lost 9 bases. Germline V lookup: CDR1 MDHEN, CDR2 SYDVKM. CDR3 sequence: CASSPGQGFSPLHF. The CDR3 DNA sequence: TGTGCCAGCAGCCCGGGACAGGGGTTTTCACCCCTCCACTTT.

Only a few counts were recorded for this clone. In nucleotides, the CDR3 is TGTGCCAGCAGCGTAGGGGTCAGCGGGTCTGGAAACACCATATATTTT. It encodes CASSVGVSGSGNTIYF. The gene calls are TRBV9 and TRBJ1-3; D uncertain. The V end was cut by 0 bases, the J end by 1 base, with 11 bases between. Per germline, CDR1 SGDLS and CDR2 YYNGEE. This CDR3 region has 16 residues.

The chain couples TRBV7-9 to TRBJ2-7, with 11 positions matching TRBD2. This CDR3 has 14 amino acids. Germline lookup yields CDR1 SEHNR and CDR2 FQNEAQ (reference sequence). V trimming: 8 bases; J trimming: 4 bases; junction bases outside the gene matches: 7. CDR3 bases: TGTGCCAGCCAGACTAGCGGGATGACATACGAGCAGTACTTC. This encodes CASQTSGMTYEQYF.

The chain has TRBV7-9 and TRBJ1-2; unclear D gene. The V end was cut by 1 base, the J end by 7 bases, with 10 bases between. CDR1 is SEHNR and CDR2 is FQNEAQ in the germline V gene (reference sequence). The CDR3 contains 13 residues. CDR3 residues: CASSLVGVGGYTF. The CDR3 nucleotides read TGTGCCAGCAGCTTAGTGGGAGTCGGTGGCTACACCTTC.

This chain joins TRBV29-1 and TRBJ1-1; 8 bases fit TRBD1. Germline CDR1 is SQVTM and CDR2 is ANQGSEA. Trimming cost V 6 bases and J 6 bases; bases outside gene matches: 9. The CDR3 sequence is 13 residues long. This CDR3 reads CSVGTGGWAEAFF. Here the CDR3 DNA reads TGCAGCGTCGGGACAGGCGGGTGGGCTGAAGCTTTCTTT.